Listed here are 20 T cell receptor beta chains from one sample, sequenced in a study of regulatory T cells in long-lasting Graves disease. Time point of the sample: persistent/refractory GD, antithyroid drugs over 5 years with positive TRAb. From RNA extracted from PBMCs, the TCR library was made. Sequencing libraries for TCR beta were prepared with iRepertoire HTBI primers and Arm-PCR of CDR3 regions. Using its own MiXCR run on the multiplex PCR reads, TCRdb lists one record per CDR3 protein. The sample includes 300,000 or so distinct CDR3 sequences, less than 20% of them seen just once. Sequences were derived from peripheral blood mononuclear cells (PBMCs), sampled when the disease was refractory, from a patient treated with antithyroid drugs. These receptors were collected from a female donor with Graves disease.

This clonotype was seen ten or more times. The chain carries TRBV28 and TRBJ1-5; perhaps TRBD1 as D (6 bases). Germline CDR1 reads MDHEN; CDR2 reads SYDVKM. The CDR3 loop spans 14 amino acids. V gave up 8 bases and J gave up 5 bases, with 16 bases separating them. The CDR3 coding sequence is TGTGCCAGCTTGTCGACAGGCGGTTATCAGCCCCAGCATTTT. This encodes CASLSTGGYQPQHF. Supplemented by reference TRBV28 and TRBJ1-5, the full variable domain reads DVKVTQSSRYLVKRTGEKVFLECVQDMDHENMFWYRQDPGLGLRLIYFSYDVKMKEKGDIPEGYSVSREKKERFSLILESASTNQTSMYLCASLSTGGYQPQHFGDGTRLSIL.

This clonotype was picked up a small number of times. The chain carries TRBV6-5 and TRBJ2-7; no clear D gene. V lost 2 bases to trimming and J lost 5 bases, with 10 bases between them. This CDR3 spans 13 amino acids. Germline CDR1 and CDR2: MNHEY and SVGAGI. The CDR3 is CASSYVSSHEQYF. DNA for the CDR3: TGTGCCAGCAGTTACGTGTCCAGCCACGAGCAGTACTTC.

Many counts were recorded for this clonotype. V and J are TRBV6-2 or TRBV6-3 and TRBJ2-2; 7 nucleotides match TRBD1. Germline trimming cut 4 bases from V and 4 bases from J; bases unmatched to any gene: 3. The CDR3 runs to 14 residues. Per the germline V gene, CDR1 is MNHEY and CDR2 is SVGEGT. The CDR3 region has the DNA TGTGCCAGCAGTTCGGGACAGTCCACCGGGGAGCTGTTTTTT. It codes for CASSSGQSTGELFF.

A note on this clonotype: One base separates it from a far larger clone, so it is likely a read error. The CDR3 sequence: CASSGTGNTGKLFF. The CDR3 DNA follows: TGTGCCAGCAGCGGGACAGGTAACACCGGGAAGCTGTTTTTT. The V gene is TRBV6-2 or TRBV6-3, the J gene TRBJ2-2, with 8 bases fitting TRBD1. Germline V CDR1 and CDR2: MNHEY, SVGEGT. The CDR3 is 14 amino acids.

This clonotype came up a few times. This chain joins TRBV12-5 and TRBJ1-4; 8 bases are shared with TRBD1. The CDR3 is made up of 16 amino acids. Germline trimming cut 2 bases from V and 1 base from J; bases unmatched to any gene: 3. CDR1 and CDR2 from the germline V gene are LGHNT and FRNRAP. CDR3 sequence (DNA): TGTGCTAGTGGTTTGCAGGGGGCAGGAACTAATGAAAAACTGTTTTTT. Encoded protein: CASGLQGAGTNEKLFF. Filled out from reference TRBV12-5 and TRBJ1-4, the complete variable domain reads DARVTQTPRHKVTEMGQEVTMRCQPILGHNTVFWYRQTMMQGLELLAYFRNRAPLDDSGMPKDRFSAEMPDATLATLKIQPSEPRDSAVYFCASGLQGAGTNEKLFFGSGTQLSVL.

There are many counts of this clonotype. This chain joins TRBV15 and TRBJ1-4; no firm D call. V shed 1 base and J shed 3 bases, with 9 bases lying between them. CDR1 and CDR2 from the germline V gene are LNHNV and YYDKDF (reference sequence). The CDR3 is 15 residues long. The CDR3: CATSRVSGANEKLFF. The CDR3 DNA follows: TGTGCCACCAGCAGAGTGTCGGGAGCTAATGAAAAACTGTTTTTT.

A few counts support this clonotype. The chain uses TRBV10-3 and TRBJ2-7, with D maybe TRBD2 (6 bases). The V end lost 3 bases, the J end lost 3 bases, and 15 bases lay between the germline ends. Germline V gene lookup returns CDR1 ENHRY and CDR2 SYGVKD. CDR3 length: 15 amino acids. The CDR3 spells CAISEPGLEGYEQYF. CDR3 DNA: TGTGCCATCAGTGAACCGGGACTTGAGGGCTACGAGCAGTACTTC.

A word on this clonotype: One base away lies a much larger clone, so this may be a sequencing read error. The J gene is TRBJ2-5, the V gene TRBV29-1, with a weak D call TRBD2 (6 bases). Trimming stripped 4 bases from V and 3 bases from J, with 15 bases between. The CDR3 has 14 amino acids. The germline V gene has CDR1 SQVTM and CDR2 ANQGSEA. CDR3 bases: TGCAGCGTTGGCCGGGGGAGATACAAAGAGACCCAGTACTTC. This codes for CSVGRGRYKETQYF.

This clonotype turned up a few times. This chain links TRBV20-1 with TRBJ1-3; TRBD1 is a possible D gene (5 bases). CDR3 length equals 13 residues. Looked up from germline, CDR1 is DFQATT and CDR2 is SNEGSKA (reference sequence). Between the trimmed V and J ends, which lost 5 bases and 2 bases, there was a span of 10 bases. The CDR3 DNA follows: TGCAGTGCTGAAGGGGTAACTGGAAACACCATATATTTT. Its protein product is CSAEGVTGNTIYF.

The V gene is TRBV28, the J gene TRBJ2-7; D is unresolved. Trimming left V 6 bases short and J 7 bases short, with 13 bases between. CDR1 and CDR2 (germline): MDHEN, SYDVKM. The length of the CDR3 is 12 residues. This CDR3 reads CASSPFRQEQYF. As DNA, the CDR3 is TGTGCCAGCAGCCCATTCCGTCAGGAGCAGTACTTC.

At least ten counts were recorded for this clonotype. This chain uses TRBV6-1 with TRBJ1-5, with D perhaps matching TRBD1 (6 bases). This CDR3 has 15 residues. Germline-derived CDR1 and CDR2 are MNHNS and SASEGT. The V and J ends lost 6 bases and 2 bases respectively, with 14 bases between them. The CDR3 DNA reads TGTGCCAGCAGGGTCCCAGGGGAGGGCAATCAGCCCCAGCATTTT. This gives the protein CASRVPGEGNQPQHF.

The V and J genes are TRBV30 and TRBJ1-1, with D uncertain. The CDR3 contains 13 residues. CDR1 and CDR2 (germline): GTSNPN, SVGIG (reference sequence). The V end was cut by 0 bases, the J end by 11 bases, with 16 bases between. The CDR3 nucleotides read TGTGCCTGGAGTGTAAACCCCTCGAAGGCGGCTTTCTTT. This codes for CAWSVNPSKAAFF.

V and J are TRBV12-3 or TRBV12-4 and TRBJ2-3; 13 nucleotides line up with TRBD2. The CDR3 totals 17 residues. V shed 6 bases, J shed 3 bases, and the junction held 9 bases outside the gene matches. CDR3 protein: CASSPTLGLAGTDTQYF. The CDR3 coding sequence is TGTGCCAGCAGCCCGACTCTGGGACTAGCGGGGACAGATACGCAGTATTTT.

This clonotype was observed at least ten times. The rearrangement joins TRBV28 to TRBJ2-7, with a weak D call TRBD1 (5 bases). Germline V gives CDR1 MDHEN, CDR2 SYDVKM. V lost 8 bases, J lost 3 bases, and 8 bases lay in between. The CDR3 runs to 11 residues. CDR3 bases: TGTGCCAGCCAAGGGGTCTACGAGCAGTACTTC. Translated, it gives CASQGVYEQYF.

This clonotype was observed many times. This chain joins TRBV10-3 and TRBJ1-1; 12 nucleotides agree with TRBD1. Trimming removed 6 bases from V and 2 bases from J; junction bases left unmatched: 10. CDR3 size: 17 residues. Germline V lookup: CDR1 ENHRY, CDR2 SYGVKD. This chain's CDR3 is CAIRPGQGAYVNTEAFF. The CDR3 region has the DNA TGTGCCATCAGGCCGGGACAGGGGGCGTATGTCAACACTGAAGCTTTCTTT.

This clonotype was seen repeatedly, ten times or more. The V call is TRBV2, the J call TRBJ1-2; D is perhaps TRBD1 (5 bases). Germline CDR1 and CDR2: SNHLY and FYNNEI. Trimming took 2 bases from V and 0 from J, leaving 10 bases between them. The CDR3 extends over 15 amino acids. This chain's CDR3 is CASSEPAGANYGYTF. CDR3 in DNA: TGTGCCAGCAGTGAACCCGCGGGGGCTAACTATGGCTACACCTTC.

This clonotype occurred many times. This chain connects TRBV6-9 to TRBJ1-6; 7 bases align to TRBD1. Losses at the gene ends were 2 bases for V and 6 bases for J; bases not matched to a gene: 4. CDR1 and CDR2 (germline): MNHGY, SVAAGI. The CDR3 covers 15 residues. In nucleotides, the CDR3 is TGTGCCAGCAGTTATCGTTCAGGGGGTAATTCACCCCTCCACTTT. Amino acids: CASSYRSGGNSPLHF.

As concerns this clonotype: This clone may be a read error of a much larger clone one base away. V and J are TRBV7-9 and TRBJ2-5; 10 bases fit TRBD2. CDR1 is SEHNR and CDR2 is FQNEAQ in the germline V gene (reference sequence). After removal of 5 bases from V and 9 bases from J, the junction contained 12 bases not matched to a gene. The CDR3 sequence is 15 residues long. CDR3 coding DNA: TGTGCCAGCAGCCTACCGGGACTAGCGTTTGAGCCCCAGTACTTC. Translation: CASSLPGLAFEPQYF.

This clonotype was counted a few times. V gene TRBV14 combines with J gene TRBJ2-5; unclear D gene. The CDR3 consists of 17 residues. V lost 6 bases to trimming and J lost 4 bases, with 24 bases between them. Germline CDR1 SGHDN, CDR2 FVKESK. The CDR3 region has the DNA TGTGCCAGCAGATTGAAGACCCTCCCCCTACCTCCAGAGACCCAGTACTTC. This translates into CASRLKTLPLPPETQYF. Based on the CDR3 plus reference TRBV14 and TRBJ2-5, the full variable domain is EAGVTQFPSHSVIEKGQTVTLRCDPISGHDNLYWYRRVMGKEIKFLLHFVKESKQDESGMPNNRFLAERTGGTYSTLKVQPAELEDSGVYFCASRLKTLPLPPETQYFGPGTRLLVL.

V is TRBV9 and J is TRBJ1-1; TRBD1 is a possible D gene (6 bases). This CDR3 spans 14 amino acids. CDR1 SGDLS and CDR2 YYNGEE come from the germline V gene. V shed 4 bases and J shed 5 bases, with 15 bases lying between them. This CDR3 reads CASSLNGGATEAFF. CDR3 DNA sequence: TGTGCCAGCAGCCTTAACGGGGGGGCAACTGAAGCTTTCTTT.